This T cell receptor beta chain was found in a study of vaccination and CD4 T cells after COVID-19. Overall study: Samples were taken after vaccination, a median of roughly 65 days after dose two, with a range of 14 to 241.

The study's findings and limits: Vaccine-specific clones in convalescent patients were spike mono-reactive in 304 of 307 cases. Looking at convalescent patients, a median around 90% of reactive clones were present only post-vaccination.

TCRdb independently ran MiXCR on the PCR reads; one entry per CDR3 protein. Altogether some 29,000 distinct CDR3 sequences are present, 51% being singletons, with the ten largest covering around 6%. Looked up from germline, CDR1 is MNHNS and CDR2 is SASEGT. This CDR3 contains 18 residues. This clonotype was detected a few times. Its antigen remains unknown. The junction does not match germline at one end; this may be a read error. The time point is: late sampling 161 to 241 days after vaccination in three convalescent patients. The V and J genes are TRBV6-1 and TRBJ2-3; 9 bases map to TRBD2. The source is a human donor who had recovered from COVID-19. Sequenced here: CD4+ T cells from blood, sampled about 7 months after SARS-CoV-2 vaccination. In DNA form, the CDR3 reads TGTGCCAGCAGTGAGATGAGCCATCCCGGGACTAGCAGAGATACGCAGTATTTT. Residues: CASSEMSHPGTSRDTQYF.